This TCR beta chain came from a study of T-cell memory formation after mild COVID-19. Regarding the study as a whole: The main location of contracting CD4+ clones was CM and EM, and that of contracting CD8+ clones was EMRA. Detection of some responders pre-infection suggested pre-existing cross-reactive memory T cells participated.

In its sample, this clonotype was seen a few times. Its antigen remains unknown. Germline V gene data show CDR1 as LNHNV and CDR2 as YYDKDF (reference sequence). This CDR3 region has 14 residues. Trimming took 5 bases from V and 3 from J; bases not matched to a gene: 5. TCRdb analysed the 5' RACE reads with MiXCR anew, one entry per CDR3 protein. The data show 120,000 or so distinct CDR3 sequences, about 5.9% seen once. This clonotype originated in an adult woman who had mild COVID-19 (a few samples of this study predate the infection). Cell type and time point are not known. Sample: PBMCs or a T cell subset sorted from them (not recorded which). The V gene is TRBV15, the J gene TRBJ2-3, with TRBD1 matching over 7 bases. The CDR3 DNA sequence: TGTGCCACCAGCCGTACAGGGGAAACAGATACGCAGTATTTT. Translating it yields CATSRTGETDTQYF.